The present T cell receptor (beta chain) was sequenced within a study of T cell responses to AZD1222 COVID-19 vaccine. The CDR3 has 12 amino acids. The V and J ends lost 5 bases and 5 bases respectively, with 9 bases between them. CDR1 and CDR2 from the germline V gene are MNHEY and SMNVEV (reference sequence). Sequencing used immunoSEQ multiplex PCR; TCRdb keeps in-frame clones, though not all of them. This sample has about 70,000 clones, with 85% found just once. The source was peripheral blood, collected on day 0 of AZD1222 vaccination. This sequence was found in an adult in good health. V usage is TRBV27 and J usage is TRBJ1-1; D ambiguous. The CDR3 region has the DNA TGTGCCAGCAGTCGGGCCGGGACTGAAGCTTTCTTT. It is translated as CASSRAGTEAFF.